These T cell receptor beta chains were read from a single sample in a study of blood T cells in healthy people across ages. Via MiXCR, TCRdb re-called the 5' RACE reads, giving one row per CDR3 protein. The sample consists of around 790,000 distinct CDR3 sequences, 40% to 50% of them appearing once. Input material: blood. The origin of the receptors is a man in his fifties or sixties in good health. Each CDR3 is given with its conserved first and last residue. Each record gives: D gene, J gene, V gene, clone size, CDR3 protein, CDR3 DNA. D genes are given only for firm matches. The listing skips clone size in some rows; elsewhere it reads once, few, many or a size class.

>TRBD1|TRBJ2-3|TRBV2|NA
CASSVGQGSDTQYF
TGTGCCAGCAGTGTTGGACAGGGTAGTGATACGCAGTATTTT
>NA|TRBJ2-7|TRBV29-1|NA
CSVESSTGNEQYF
TGCAGCGTTGAGTCATCTACCGGGAATGAGCAGTACTTC
>NA|TRBJ2-7|TRBV12-3/TRBV12-4|NA
CVSSPGAWYEQYF
TGTGTCAGCAGCCCGGGGGCTTGGTACGAGCAGTACTTC
>NA|TRBJ2-5|TRBV2|NA
CASSIGHQQYF
TGTGCCAGCAGCATCGGTCATCAGCAGTACTTC
>TRBD2|TRBJ2-3|TRBV20-1|NA
CSARGTSGGENTQYF
TGCAGTGCTAGGGGGACTAGCGGGGGAGAAAATACGCAGTATTTT
>TRBD1|TRBJ2-7|TRBV4-3|few
CASSPLGTGADYEQYF
TGCGCCAGCAGCCCGTTGGGGACAGGGGCGGACTACGAGCAGTACTTC
>NA|TRBJ2-5|TRBV9|once
CASSVALQQETQYF
TGTGCCAGCAGCGTAGCCTTACAGCAAGAGACCCAGTACTTC
>TRBD1|TRBJ2-1|TRBV5-1|few
CASSQGQGASRRFF
TGCGCCAGCAGCCAAGGACAGGGTGCGTCACGAAGGTTCTTC
>TRBD2|TRBJ2-7|TRBV5-5|few
CASRLIGGASYEQYF
TGTGCCAGCAGGCTTATCGGGGGGGCCTCCTACGAGCAGTACTTC
>NA|TRBJ2-7|TRBV6-4|few
CASILRHSYEQYF
TGTGCCAGCATACTGCGCCACTCCTACGAGCAGTACTTC
>TRBD1|TRBJ2-7|TRBV6-5|NA
CASSQTRTGGFEQYF
TGTGCCAGCAGCCAAACGAGGACAGGGGGCTTCGAGCAGTACTTC